The clone carrying this T cell receptor beta chain appeared a few times. The antigen is undetermined. This record comes from a study of T-cell memory formation after mild COVID-19. Study observations and caveats: Researchers found some responding clones in pre-infection memory, a sign that cross-reactive memory joined. Contracting CD4+ clones lay largely in CM and EM, with CD8+ ones residing in EMRA.

Trimming removed 6 bases at V and 0 bases at J, with 9 bases between. This CDR3 is 15 amino acids long. Germline CDR1 and CDR2: SGHTA and FQGNSA. Constant-segment primers and 5'RACE yielded cDNA libraries for TCR alpha and TCR beta, each carrying sample barcodes and UMIs. TCRdb re-called the 5' RACE reads with MiXCR, one entry per CDR3 protein. The data contain roughly 300,000 distinct CDR3 sequences, roughly an eighth of them singletons. The gene calls are TRBV7-2 and TRBJ1-6; no clear D. Sequences were obtained from PBMCs or a T cell subset sorted from them (not recorded which). The sequence came from a man between 18 and 29 years old who had mild COVID-19 (a few samples of this study predate the infection). Cell type and time point are not known. The CDR3 protein is CASRGSGSYNSPLHF. CDR3 DNA sequence: TGTGCCAGCAGGGGGTCGGGCTCCTATAATTCACCCCTCCACTTT. The variable domain in full, with the rest retrieved from reference TRBV7-2 and TRBJ1-6, is GAGVSQSPSNKVTEKGKDVELRCDPISGHTALYWYRQSLGQGLEFLIYFQGNSAPDKSGLPSDRFSAERTGGSVSTLTIQRTQQEDSAVYLCASRGSGSYNSPLHFGNGTRLTVT.